This entry lists 29 T cell receptor beta chains sequenced from one sample in a study of shared clonotypes between healthy human individuals. Terminally differentiated effector memory CD45RA+ cells were left out of the naive CD8 fraction, which was CD45RO-negative and positively selected for CCR7. Sequencing was performed with immunoSEQ multiplex PCR; in TCRdb, only in-frame clones are kept and a portion is missing. The sample records approximately 720,000 clones, around 92% being singletons. The sample consisted of naive CD8+ T cells sorted from blood. The receptors come from a man aged 30 to 39 in good health.

Turning to this clone: The same CDR3 also results from other DNA sequences found in this sample. V and J are TRBV27 and TRBJ2-2; D not certain. Trimming removed 4 bases at V and 4 bases at J, with 7 bases between. Germline V gene lookup returns CDR1 MNHEY and CDR2 SMNVEV (reference sequence). The CDR3 loop spans 13 amino acids. The CDR3 nucleotides read TGTGCCAGCAGTTCATCGGGCACCGGGGAGCTGTTTTTT. Residues: CASSSSGTGELFF.

This rearrangement joins TRBV15 to TRBJ2-7; 9 nucleotides line up with TRBD2. This CDR3 spans 16 amino acids. V lost 3 bases and J lost 1; bases outside the gene matches: 7. Per the germline V gene, CDR1 is LNHNV and CDR2 is YYDKDF (reference sequence). CDR3 amino acids: CATSSDLAGRSYEQYF. As DNA, the CDR3 is TGTGCCACCAGCAGTGACCTAGCGGGACGGTCCTACGAGCAGTACTTC.

With respect to this clone: Other DNA sequences in the sample encode the same CDR3. The chain joins TRBV9 to TRBJ1-1, with 9 bases identical to TRBD1. The V gene end was trimmed by 3 bases and the J gene end by 4 bases; junction bases not matched to a gene: 1. The CDR3 totals 13 residues. In germline, CDR1 is SGDLS, CDR2 YYNGEE. CDR3 DNA sequence: TGTGCCAGCAGCGAGACAGGGGGCACTGAAGCTTTCTTT. Protein sequence: CASSETGGTEAFF.

The V call is TRBV2, the J call TRBJ2-2; D possibly uses TRBD1 or TRBD2 (6 bases each). Germline V gives CDR1 SNHLY, CDR2 FYNNEI. There are 17 residues in the CDR3. The V end was cut by 4 bases, the J end by 3 bases, with 18 bases between. For the CDR3, the DNA is TGTGCCAGCAGTGGCCGGGGGCAGGGGTTGGACACCGGGGAGCTGTTTTTT. Protein: CASSGRGQGLDTGELFF.

For this clone: This specimen includes other DNA sequences encoding the same CDR3. The CDR3 reads CASSPGTNTGELFF. CDR3 bases: TGTGCCAGCAGCCCCGGGACAAACACCGGGGAGCTGTTTTTT. V gene TRBV27 combines with J gene TRBJ2-2; D perhaps matches TRBD1 (6 bases). V was cut by 6 bases and J by 2 bases, with 10 bases left in between. This CDR3 region has 14 residues. The germline CDR1 and CDR2 sequences are MNHEY and SMNVEV (reference sequence).

J is TRBJ2-2 and V is TRBV7-6; D could derive from TRBD1 or TRBD2 (5 bases each). The V gene lost 10 bases and the J gene lost 2 bases, with 20 bases spanning the gap. The CDR3 length is 16 residues. Germline lookup yields CDR1 SGHVS and CDR2 FNYEAQ. The CDR3 loop reads CATRDPVTTNTGELFF. The CDR3, as DNA: TGTGCCACCCGGGACCCCGTAACCACAAACACCGGGGAGCTGTTTTTT.

The chain links TRBV7-8 to TRBJ2-1; 11 positions agree with TRBD2. The CDR3 length is 16 residues. The V gene end was trimmed by 5 bases and the J gene end by 6 bases; junction bases not matched to a gene: 9. The V gene's germline CDR1 is SGHVS and CDR2 FQNEAQ. CDR3 loop: CASSPQLAGVGNEQFF. CDR3 bases: TGTGCCAGCAGCCCACAACTAGCGGGAGTTGGCAATGAGCAGTTCTTC.

This chain links TRBV2 with TRBJ1-3; D is possibly TRBD1 (6 bases). This CDR3 is 16 amino acids long. Germline lookup yields CDR1 SNHLY and CDR2 FYNNEI. The ends were cut back, 2 bases at V and 0 bases at J, with 11 bases in the middle. Here the CDR3 DNA reads TGTGCCAGCAGTGAACCGGACAGTATCTCTGGAAACACCATATATTTT. It is translated as CASSEPDSISGNTIYF.

V and J are TRBV7-6 and TRBJ2-1; D not certain. CDR3 length: 15 residues. Germline V CDR1 and CDR2: SGHVS, FNYEAQ. V was pared by 7 bases and J by 6 bases, with 19 bases between. CDR3 bases: TGTGCCAGCACCGGAGAGGTGGGTCTAGGCAATGAGCAGTTCTTC. Translating it yields CASTGEVGLGNEQFF.

For the CDR3, the DNA is TGTGCCAGCAGCCCACACCAAGGGGAAAACATTCAGTACTTC. It encodes CASSPHQGENIQYF. The V gene is TRBV9, the J gene TRBJ2-4; D is perhaps TRBD1 (5 bases). The germline CDR1 and CDR2 sequences are SGDLS and YYNGEE. V shed 4 bases and J shed 5 bases, with 13 bases lying between them. The CDR3 totals 14 residues.

The chain carries TRBV9 and TRBJ2-3, with 9 bases aligning to TRBD1. This CDR3 is built from 15 residues. After removal of 4 bases from V and 6 bases from J, the junction contained 9 bases not matched to a gene. Germline values: CDR1 SGDLS, CDR2 YYNGEE. The CDR3 is CASSLITGGDDTQYF. CDR3 in DNA: TGTGCCAGCAGCCTAATTACAGGGGGCGACGATACGCAGTATTTT.

Details on this clone: In the same sample, other DNA sequences code for this CDR3. The chain combines TRBV7-6 with TRBJ2-7, with D unresolved. There are 14 residues in the CDR3. V gave up 5 bases and J gave up 2 bases, with 13 bases separating them. Germline loops: CDR1 SGHVS, CDR2 FNYEAQ. CDR3 DNA sequence: TGTGCCAGCAGCCTTGGCGGATTAACCTACGAGCAGTACTTC. This gives the protein CASSLGGLTYEQYF. Variable domain in full (rest from reference TRBV7-6 and TRBJ2-7): GAGVSQSPRYKVTKRGQDVALRCDPISGHVSLYWYRQALGQGPEFLTYFNYEAQQDKSGLPNDRFSAERPEGSISTLTIQRTEQRDSAMYRCASSLGGLTYEQYFGPGTRLTVT.

The rearrangement uses TRBV28 and TRBJ2-7, with D unclear. The CDR3 has 17 amino acids. V dropped 2 bases and J dropped 0 bases, with 17 bases sitting between them. Germline loops: CDR1 MDHEN, CDR2 SYDVKM. The CDR3 here is CASSLPPNTWSSYEQYF. CDR3 DNA: TGTGCCAGCAGTTTACCCCCCAACACTTGGAGCTCCTACGAGCAGTACTTC.

J is TRBJ2-7 and V is TRBV10-3; 7 nucleotides line up with TRBD2. The germline gives CDR1 ENHRY, CDR2 SYGVKD. The CDR3 is 14 residues long. V gave up 6 bases and J gave up 3 bases; unmatched junction bases: 8. The CDR3 sequence is CAISGAGIHYEQYF. Written as DNA, the CDR3 is TGTGCCATCAGCGGAGCGGGAATACACTACGAGCAGTACTTC.

The chain joins TRBV15 to TRBJ2-2, with D possibly being TRBD1 (6 bases). This CDR3 is 14 amino acids long. Germline CDR1 is LNHNV and CDR2 is YYDKDF (reference sequence). The germline V and J ends were trimmed by 9 bases and 3 bases, with 14 bases remaining between them. CDR3 in DNA: TGTGCCACTCAGACAGGTGCTTACACCGGGGAGCTGTTTTTT. As protein: CATQTGAYTGELFF.

The chain couples TRBV9 to TRBJ2-3, with 9 bases fitting TRBD2. The CDR3 length is 14 residues. V shed 3 bases, J shed 3 bases, and the junction held 2 bases outside the gene matches. Germline CDR1 is SGDLS and CDR2 is YYNGEE. This CDR3 reads CASSGREGTDTQYF. CDR3 nucleotide sequence: TGTGCCAGCAGCGGGCGGGAGGGGACAGATACGCAGTATTTT.

The rearrangement links TRBV11-2 to TRBJ2-7; the D gene is possibly TRBD1 (6 bases). The CDR3 length is 16 residues. Germline-derived CDR1 and CDR2 are SGHAT and FQNNGV. Between the trimmed V and J ends, which lost 0 bases and 4 bases, there was a span of 16 bases. CDR3 DNA: TGTGCCAGCAGCTTAGAACCAATAGGACAGTTTTACGAGCAGTACTTC. It translates to CASSLEPIGQFYEQYF.

This chain uses TRBV4-1 with TRBJ2-7; D may be TRBD1 (7 bases). Trimming cost V 2 bases and J 5 bases, with 13 bases left between them. The CDR3 runs 14 residues. Germline-derived CDR1 and CDR2 are MGHRA and YSYEKL. The CDR3 is CASSQNTGEDEQYF. The CDR3 DNA reads as TGCGCCAGCAGCCAAAATACAGGGGAGGACGAGCAGTACTTC.

The V and J genes are TRBV19 and TRBJ2-1; 8 nucleotides line up with TRBD2. This CDR3 has 16 residues. Germline V gene data show CDR1 as LNHDA and CDR2 as SQIVND (reference sequence). V was pared by 4 bases and J by 5 bases, with 10 bases of the junction left unmatched. The CDR3 coding sequence is TGTGCCAGTAGTAGGCGGGAGGCTATCCCTAACAATGAGCAGTTCTTC. Its protein is CASSRREAIPNNEQFF.

The rearrangement joins TRBV2 to TRBJ2-1; D might be TRBD2 (7 bases). V was cut by 7 bases and J by 10 bases, with 17 bases left in between. CDR1 and CDR2 (germline): SNHLY, FYNNEI. The CDR3 has 13 amino acids. CDR3 sequence (DNA): TGTGCCAGCACACCAGCGGGAAGGGGGGAGCAGTTCTTC. Its protein product is CASTPAGRGEQFF.

The J gene is TRBJ1-3, the V gene TRBV4-3; TRBD1 agrees at 10 bases. CDR3 length: 18 amino acids. Germline-derived CDR1 and CDR2 are LGHNA and YSLEER. Losses at the gene ends were 0 bases for V and 4 bases for J; bases not matched to a gene: 9. Here the CDR3 reads CASSQDGMGQGPGNTIYF. Written as DNA, the CDR3 is TGCGCCAGCAGCCAAGATGGGATGGGACAGGGGCCCGGAAACACCATATATTTT.

The genes are TRBV7-2 and TRBJ2-1, with 9 bases lining up with TRBD1. Germline V gene data show CDR1 as SGHTA and CDR2 as FQGNSA. This CDR3 contains 15 residues. Losses at the gene ends were 5 bases for V and 6 bases for J; bases not matched to a gene: 8. CDR3 DNA sequence: TGTGCCAGCAGCCCGACCGGGACAGGGTTCAATGAGCAGTTCTTC. Protein sequence: CASSPTGTGFNEQFF. The full variable domain, completed using reference TRBV7-2 and TRBJ2-1, is GAGVSQSPSNKVTEKGKDVELRCDPISGHTALYWYRQSLGQGLEFLIYFQGNSAPDKSGLPSDRFSAERTGGSVSTLTIQRTQQEDSAVYLCASSPTGTGFNEQFFGPGTRLTVL.

The chain has TRBV14 and TRBJ2-3; 11 bases line up with TRBD2. CDR1 and CDR2 from the germline V gene are SGHDN and FVKESK. The V segment lost 1 base and the J segment 7 bases; nucleotides outside the gene matches: 4. This CDR3 spans 15 amino acids. The CDR3 coding sequence is TGTGCCAGCAGCCAAGTAGCGGGAGGGCCATATACGCAGTATTTT. This encodes CASSQVAGGPYTQYF.

The V call is TRBV5-5, the J call TRBJ2-5; D might be TRBD1 or TRBD2, each matching 6 bases. Trimming left V 5 bases short and J 4 bases short, with 18 bases between. CDR3 length: 15 amino acids. The germline V gene has CDR1 SGHKS and CDR2 YYEKEE (reference sequence). The CDR3 loop is CASSQEGGSGETQYF. The CDR3 region has the DNA TGTGCCAGCAGTCAAGAGGGGGGTAGTGGAGAGACCCAGTACTTC.

This clone was detected once. V gene TRBV5-5 combines with J gene TRBJ1-2, with a weak D call TRBD1 (6 bases). V was clipped by 3 bases and J by 4 bases, with 13 bases between them. CDR3 length: 14 residues. Germline-derived CDR1 and CDR2 are SGHKS and YYEKEE (reference sequence). The CDR3 here is CASSSRTATYGYTF. In DNA form, the CDR3 reads TGTGCCAGCAGCTCACGGACAGCTACCTATGGCTACACCTTC.

The chain employs TRBV2 and TRBJ2-1; D is undetermined. Per the germline V gene, CDR1 is SNHLY and CDR2 is FYNNEI. Trimming shortened V by 2 bases and J by 8 bases, and 7 bases separated the two germline ends. The CDR3 consists of 12 residues. For the CDR3, the DNA is TGTGCCAGCAGTGAACGAGGAGATGAGCAGTTCTTC. Protein sequence: CASSERGDEQFF.

The rearrangement links TRBV4-2 to TRBJ2-2, with unresolved D. V was cut by 4 bases and J by 2 bases, with 8 bases left in between. Germline V gene sequence: CDR1 LGHNA, CDR2 YNFKEQ. The CDR3 has 14 residues. CDR3 sequence (DNA): TGTGCCAGCAGCCCCGCTAAAAACACCGGGGAGCTGTTTTTT. This codes for CASSPAKNTGELFF.

In nucleotides, the CDR3 is TGTGCCAGCAGACCGGGACAGGGGGCAGGGGAGCAGTACTTC. This sequence encodes CASRPGQGAGEQYF. V usage is TRBV2 and J usage is TRBJ2-7; 12 bases are shared with TRBD1. The J segment lost 7 bases and the V segment lost 6 bases, leaving 7 bases of the junction unmatched. This CDR3 spans 14 amino acids. Germline CDR1 SNHLY, CDR2 FYNNEI.

The chain links TRBV18 to TRBJ2-1, with 10 bases matching TRBD2. Germline V gene sequence: CDR1 KGHSH, CDR2 LQKENI. The CDR3 has 13 residues. Trimming cost V 6 bases and J 9 bases; bases outside gene matches: 5. The CDR3 reads CASSLAGEAEQFF. The CDR3 DNA reads as TGTGCCAGCTCGCTAGCGGGAGAAGCTGAGCAGTTCTTC.